The source of this T cell receptor (beta chain) is a study of shared clonotypes between healthy human individuals. Germline values: CDR1 SGHNT, CDR2 YYREEE (reference sequence). The ends lost 4 bases at V and 11 bases at J; junction bases unmatched: 8. The CDR3 is 12 amino acids. Free of recent acute infections or vaccinations, the donors were healthy HIV-negative adults. Clones were read by immunoSEQ multiplex PCR, and TCRdb kept only the in-frame ones, dropping some. This table holds some 2,500,000 clones, around 90% found once. The sample taken for sequencing was naive CD4+ T cells from PBMCs. Subset in this sample: CD45RA+ positively selected. This sequence joins TRBV5-4 and TRBJ1-1; 7 nucleotides align to TRBD1. The source of this sequence is a man between 18 and 35 years old in good health. Some clones in this sample may be carry-over from other donors' samples. The CDR3 here is CASSVDRVGAFF. The CDR3 coding sequence is TGTGCCAGCAGCGTTGACAGGGTGGGGGCTTTCTTT. The whole variable domain, filled in from reference TRBV5-4 and TRBJ1-1, reads ETGVTQSPTHLIKTRGQQVTLRCSSQSGHNTVSWYQQALGQGPQFIFQYYREEENGRGNFPPRFSGLQFPNYSSELNVNALELDDSALYLCASSVDRVGAFFGQGTRLTVV.